This T cell receptor (beta chain) was captured by sequencing in a study of patients and donors after allogeneic stem cell transplantation. The germline CDR1 and CDR2 sequences are DFQATT and SNEGSKA (reference sequence). Trimming took off 4 bases at V and 2 bases at J, with 12 bases between the two ends. This CDR3 contains 14 residues. Via MiXCR, TCRdb re-called the RT-PCR reads, giving one row per CDR3 protein. Of 400,000 to 500,000 distinct CDR3 sequences listed, 16% are singletons. The specimen sequenced was blood, either unsorted or a sorted T cell fraction (not recorded which). The J gene is TRBJ1-3, the V gene TRBV20-1, with unresolved D. The receptor was derived from a human donor who was either an allogeneic HSCT recipient or a stem cell or donor lymphocyte infusion donor (not recorded which). It is not recorded whose cells these are; they may come from a transplant donor. CDR3 region: CSAIRPVTGNTIYF. In DNA, the CDR3 is TGCAGTGCTATCAGGCCCGTCACTGGAAACACCATATATTTT.